This T cell receptor beta chain is drawn from a study of cytomegalovirus exposure and HLA in healthy donors. The CDR3 is 13 amino acids. Germline values: CDR1 SGHNT, CDR2 YYREEE (reference sequence). V was shortened by 4 bases and J by 8 bases, with 15 bases between the two germline ends. Worth noting for this clone: Antigen: not known.

Study-level results: Cytomegalovirus-associated status was assigned to fewer than 200 TCR beta chains.

Sequencing used immunoSEQ multiplex PCR; TCRdb keeps in-frame clones, though not all of them. The repertoire holds some 120,000 clones, with 85% to 90% as singletons. This clonotype was obtained from a woman aged 18-35 years in good health and CMV-seronegative. Specimen: PBMCs. The rearrangement links TRBV5-4 to TRBJ1-2, with D possibly matching TRBD1 (5 bases). The CDR3 here is CASSPTRDAGYTF. Here the CDR3 DNA reads TGTGCCAGCAGCCCCACCAGGGATGCGGGCTACACCTTC.